A single sample gave rise to the 8 T cell receptor beta chains below, sequenced in a study of T cell repertoires in cytomegalovirus infection. Via MiXCR, TCRdb re-called the reads, giving one row per CDR3 protein. The data show 200,000 to 300,000 distinct CDR3 sequences, with approximately 13% seen just once and roughly 1.7% held by the top ten. What was sequenced was PBMCs. The receptors were gathered from a human donor in good health (CMV status not recorded). Some clones in this sample may be carry-over from other donors' samples.

This clonotype was observed at least ten times. This sequence joins TRBV7-2 and TRBJ2-7; 8 bases are shared with TRBD1. The trim removed 5 bases at V and 5 bases at J, leaving 5 bases unmatched. From germline, CDR1 is SGHTA and CDR2 FQGNSA. The CDR3 has 13 amino acids. The CDR3 region is CASSPDRADEQYF. The CDR3 bases are TGTGCCAGCAGCCCGGACAGGGCTGACGAGCAGTACTTC.

There are a few counts of this clonotype. The chain has TRBV2 and TRBJ1-1, with 8 bases identical to TRBD1. V lost 2 bases and J lost 1; bases outside the gene matches: 3. Germline-derived CDR1 and CDR2 are SNHLY and FYNNEI. CDR3 length: 15 amino acids. This chain's CDR3 is CASSEQGAGNTEAFF. The CDR3 coding sequence is TGTGCCAGCAGTGAACAGGGGGCAGGGAACACTGAAGCTTTCTTT.

This clonotype was found many times. The chain links TRBV7-2 to TRBJ1-1; D call uncertain. V was cut by 3 bases and J by 5 bases, with 13 bases left in between. CDR1 SGHTA and CDR2 FQGNSA come from the germline V gene. The CDR3 spans 14 residues. CDR3 loop: CASSLGRARTEAFF. As DNA, the CDR3 is TGTGCCAGCAGCTTGGGTCGGGCTAGGACTGAAGCTTTCTTT.

The rearrangement uses TRBV19 and TRBJ2-5; the D call may be TRBD1 or TRBD2 (5 bases each). Germline V gives CDR1 LNHDA, CDR2 SQIVND (reference sequence). V lost 4 bases, J lost 3 bases, and 12 bases lay in between. The CDR3 consists of 14 residues. The CDR3 loop reads CASSRGTVEETQYF. CDR3 nucleotides: TGTGCCAGTAGTAGGGGGACGGTTGAAGAGACCCAGTACTTC.

This clonotype was seen only a few times. The chain couples TRBV12-3 or TRBV12-4 to TRBJ1-5; 8 positions match TRBD1. The CDR3 spans 15 residues. V lost 7 bases, J lost 1 base, and 6 bases stayed unmatched. This CDR3 reads CASMGQARSNQPQHF. The CDR3 DNA sequence: TGTGCCAGCATGGGACAGGCCAGGAGCAATCAGCCCCAGCATTTT.

This clonotype came up many times. J is TRBJ2-2 and V is TRBV11-3; the D gene is possibly TRBD2 (6 bases). The CDR3 spans 15 residues. Trimming cost V 8 bases and J 3 bases, with 16 bases left between them. The germline V gene has CDR1 SGHNT and CDR2 YENEEA. The CDR3 is CASGGRGGYTGELFF. The CDR3 nucleotides read TGTGCCAGCGGAGGACGGGGAGGTTACACCGGGGAGCTGTTTTTT. Using reference TRBV11-3 and TRBJ2-2 for the parts outside the CDR3, the full variable domain is EAGVVQSPRYKIIEKKQPVAFWCNPISGHNTLYWYLQNLGQGPELLIRYENEEAVDDSQLPKDRFSAERLKGVDSTLKIQPAELGDSAVYLCASGGRGGYTGELFFGEGSRLTVL.

In its sample, this clonotype was seen a few times. This chain uses TRBV29-1 with TRBJ2-7; perhaps TRBD1 as D (6 bases). The CDR3 totals 12 residues. Trimming took 6 bases from V and 6 from J, leaving 15 bases between them. Looked up from germline, CDR1 is SQVTM and CDR2 is ANQGSEA. The CDR3 sequence: CSVAGTPLEQYF. Written as DNA, the CDR3 is TGCAGCGTAGCCGGGACACCCCTCGAGCAGTACTTC.

Many counts were recorded for this clonotype. The chain employs TRBV7-2 and TRBJ1-4, with unresolved D. Between the trimmed V and J ends, which lost 3 bases and 3 bases, there was a span of 11 bases. This CDR3 is built from 15 residues. Looked up from germline, CDR1 is SGHTA and CDR2 is FQGNSA. Here the CDR3 reads CASSFSEGANEKLFF. In DNA form, the CDR3 reads TGTGCCAGCAGCTTCTCAGAGGGAGCTAATGAAAAACTGTTTTTT. The whole variable domain, remainder taken from reference TRBV7-2 and TRBJ1-4, is GAGVSQSPSNKVTEKGKDVELRCDPISGHTALYWYRQSLGQGLEFLIYFQGNSAPDKSGLPSDRFSAERTGGSVSTLTIQRTQQEDSAVYLCASSFSEGANEKLFFGSGTQLSVL.